This T cell receptor beta chain was retrieved from a study of T cells after yellow fever vaccination. Study as a whole: Each low-cell-number fraction was prepared by means of SMART-Seq v4 Ultra Low Input. Findings of the study overall: Relatively few clonotypes were ones that appeared in both CD4 and CD8 compartments.

This CDR3 is 13 amino acids long. Trimming removed 7 bases from V and 8 bases from J, with 15 bases in between. Germline values: CDR1 LGHDT, CDR2 YNNKEL (reference sequence). About this clonotype itself: The antigen remains unidentified.

TCRdb independently ran MiXCR on the 5' RACE reads; one entry per CDR3 protein. The table includes some 600,000 distinct CDR3 sequences, around 12% detected once. The sample here was PBMCs, taken on the day of the yellow fever booster vaccination. The clonotype originates from a man aged 25-45 years who received the YFV17D yellow fever vaccine. The chain links TRBV3-1 to TRBJ1-3; weak D call: TRBD1 (5 bases). The CDR3 DNA sequence: TGTGCCAGCACCCCGGGACGCGGATACACCATATATTTT. It encodes CASTPGRGYTIYF.